The T cell receptor (beta chain) described here comes from a study of OX40 agonist ivuxolimab in advanced cancers. Background on the whole study: Ivuxolimab, which targeted the costimulatory receptor OX40 (CD134), was an agonistic, fully human IgG2 monoclonal antibody. The paper describes the monotherapy dose-escalation part (N of about 47 patients) of the phase I trial of ivuxolimab. Peripheral TCRbeta sequencing aimed to test whether ivuxolimab altered TCR sequence diversity and caused clonal T-cell expansion. Prior anti-PD-1, anti-PD-L1 or anti-CTLA-4 therapy was permitted, and checkpoint inhibitors had been received by around 40% of dose-escalation patients. Intravenous ivuxolimab was administered to patients every 2 weeks at six dose levels: 0.01, 0.1, 0.3, 1.5, 3 and 10 mg/kg. Partial responses were achieved by three dose-escalation patients, of whom one had hepatocellular carcinoma and two had cutaneous melanoma. Of the approximately 50 dose-escalation patients, hepatocellular carcinoma was present in around 20, melanoma in approximately 15, renal cell carcinoma in 9 and head and neck cancer in 9. In the dose-escalation cohort, 82.7% of patients were male, and the mean age was roughly 60 years, with a range of about 23 to 90. Summary of the overall study and its limitations: Which antigens the clonally expanded peripheral T cells were specific for was not determined. At doses of 0.1 to 3.0 mg/kg, clonal expansion of both CD4+ and CD8+ T cells in blood was seen between baseline and week 6. In the 0.1-3.0 mg/kg groups, partial responders had among the lowest normalized peripheral clonal expansion, particularly in CD8+ T cells. Low levels of normalized T-cell clonal expansion were also seen in some patients who did not respond. After ivuxolimab, CD8+ T cells had more expanded clones than CD4+ T cells on average.

As to this clone: Its antigen is not yet known. One base away there is no much larger clone; base qualities are not given.

The germline V gene supplies CDR1 SGHTS and CDR2 YDEGEE. Measured from the cysteine to the phenylalanine, the CDR3 is 16 residues long. Only CDR3 DNA remains: 48 bases, in frame from the first base. V is reduced by 0 bases and J by 4 bases, leaving a spacing of 14 bases between them. Genomic DNA was isolated from the sorted cells so that the TCRbeta CDR3 region could be sequenced. The immunoSEQ Assay was used to sequence the TCRbeta CDR3 regions. The table comes from immuneACCESS by way of TCRdb, which keeps in-frame sequences with V and J called. Part of the clones is missing from these tables; in studies checked, under half for an unresolved V gene and the rest for unknown reasons. A total of 30,000 or so clones appear in this sample, roughly 89% of them only once. Jointly, the top ten make up around 24% of the sample. The trial excluded patients who had a history of autoimmune disease or were on systemic immunosuppression. Peripheral blood for TCR sequencing was drawn from every dose cohort at baseline, at cycle 4 day 1 and at cycle 7 day 1. The samples were drawn from a first-in-human, open-label, multicenter phase I dose-escalation trial of ivuxolimab. Adults with locally advanced or metastatic melanoma, renal cell, hepatocellular, or head and neck squamous cell carcinoma were enrolled in the trial. Before TCR sequencing, CD4+ and CD8+ T cells were separately sorted from peripheral blood.

The material sequenced was CD4+ or CD8+ T cells sorted from blood, taken in a trial of the OX40 agonist ivuxolimab. The sequence links TRBV5-8 to TRBJ2-1; TRBD2 is possibly the D segment (5 matching bases). This TCR derives from an adult with an advanced solid tumor such as melanoma, head and neck, liver or kidney cancer. The CDR3 protein sequence reads: CASSLGVVGVYNEQFF. Read as DNA, the sequence is TGTGCCAGCAGCTTGGGGGTTGTGGGAGTGTACAATGAGCAGTTCTTC.